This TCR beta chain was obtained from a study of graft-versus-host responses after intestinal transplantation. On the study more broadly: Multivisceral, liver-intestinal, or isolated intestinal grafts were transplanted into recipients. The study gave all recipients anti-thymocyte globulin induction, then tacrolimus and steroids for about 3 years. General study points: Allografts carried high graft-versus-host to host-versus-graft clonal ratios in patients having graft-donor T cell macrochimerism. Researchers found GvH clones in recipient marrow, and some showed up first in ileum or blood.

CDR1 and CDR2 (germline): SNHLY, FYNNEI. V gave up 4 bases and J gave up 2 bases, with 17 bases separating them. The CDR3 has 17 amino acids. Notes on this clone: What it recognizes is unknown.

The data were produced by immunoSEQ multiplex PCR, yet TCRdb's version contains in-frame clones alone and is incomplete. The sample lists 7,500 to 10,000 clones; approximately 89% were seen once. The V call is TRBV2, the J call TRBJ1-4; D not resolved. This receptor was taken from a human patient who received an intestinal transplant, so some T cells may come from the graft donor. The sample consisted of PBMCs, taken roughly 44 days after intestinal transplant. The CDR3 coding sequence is TGTGCCAGCAGTGTCGGACCGAGGGTTTGGACTAATGAAAAACTGTTTTTT. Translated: CASSVGPRVWTNEKLFF.